The 15 T cell receptor beta chains listed next were all sequenced from one sample in a study of regulatory T cells in long-lasting Graves disease. Relying on iRepertoire HTBI primers and Arm-PCR of CDR3 regions, the team built TCR beta libraries. TCRdb called the multiplex PCR reads again in MiXCR, with one record for every CDR3 protein. This table holds 300,000 to 400,000 distinct CDR3 sequences, about a sixth found once. The sample's time point: newly diagnosed GD, antithyroid drugs for less than 3 months. Extracted RNA from PBMCs served as the source of the TCR library. The sequenced sample was peripheral blood mononuclear cells (PBMCs), obtained at new diagnosis, from a patient treated with antithyroid drugs. The receptor set was obtained from a female donor with Graves disease.

This clonotype appeared many times. DNA of the CDR3: TGTGCCAGCAGCAAGACAACCCGGGACAGGGGGGACGAGACCCAGTACTTC. Residues: CASSKTTRDRGDETQYF. V gene TRBV7-9 combines with J gene TRBJ2-5, with 11 positions matching TRBD1. From germline, CDR1 is SEHNR and CDR2 FQNEAQ (reference sequence). The CDR3 is 17 amino acids. V was clipped by 5 bases and J by 5 bases; unmatched bases: 13.

This chain uses TRBV20-1 with TRBJ1-1, with 9 bases fitting TRBD1. With V trimmed by 4 bases and J by 6 bases, 3 bases remained unmatched. Looked up from germline, CDR1 is DFQATT and CDR2 is SNEGSKA (reference sequence). This CDR3 is built from 12 residues. The CDR3 sequence is CSAIQGASEAFF. The CDR3 nucleotides read TGCAGTGCTATACAGGGGGCCTCTGAAGCTTTCTTT.

The chain joins TRBV20-1 to TRBJ2-1; D gene uncertain. The J call is uncertain, as TRBJ2-5 better fits the DNA end. Germline V gene data show CDR1 as DFQATT and CDR2 as SNEGSKA (reference sequence). The CDR3 has 13 amino acids. The CDR3 region is CSASRTDLETQYF. The CDR3 bases are TGCAGTGCTAGTAGGACCGACTTGGAGACCCAGTACTTC.

This clonotype occurred many times. The genes are TRBV19 and TRBJ1-1; D is ambiguous. CDR1 is LNHDA and CDR2 is SQIVND in the germline V gene (reference sequence). Trimming removed 7 bases at V and 4 bases at J, with 16 bases between. The CDR3 runs 14 residues. In DNA, the CDR3 is TGTGCCAGTACCAGGCTGGGGAGACTCACTGAAGCTTTCTTT. As protein: CASTRLGRLTEAFF.

This clonotype was detected only a few times. V is TRBV4-2 and J is TRBJ2-7; the match to TRBD1 covers 9 bases. This CDR3 spans 18 amino acids. From germline, CDR1 is LGHNA and CDR2 YNFKEQ. J gave up 9 bases and V 1 base, and 19 bases lay outside the gene matches. The DNA of the CDR3 is TGTGCCAGCAGCCAAGTCGCGGGCCCGGGACAGGGCGTTGTAGTGCAGTACTTC. Its translation is CASSQVAGPGQGVVVQYF.

This clonotype was recorded at least ten times. This chain joins TRBV2 and TRBJ2-5; TRBD1 is a possible D gene (6 bases). This CDR3 has 15 amino acids. Looked up from germline, CDR1 is SNHLY and CDR2 is FYNNEI. Between the trimmed V and J ends, which lost 6 bases and 4 bases, there was a span of 18 bases. The CDR3 DNA sequence: TGTGCCAGCAGGAACTGGGGGCAGGGTGGAGAGACCCAGTACTTC. Its translation is CASRNWGQGGETQYF. Using reference TRBV2 and TRBJ2-5 for the parts outside the CDR3, the full variable domain is EPEVTQTPSHQVTQMGQEVILRCVPISNHLYFYWYRQILGQKVEFLVSFYNNEISEKSEIFDDQFSVERPDGSNFTLKIRSTKLEDSAMYFCASRNWGQGGETQYFGPGTRLLVL.

Comments on this clonotype: A far more abundant clone sits one base away, making this likely a read error. The V gene is TRBV11-2, the J gene TRBJ2-1; D gene unclear. The length of the CDR3 is 16 residues. Germline V CDR1 and CDR2: SGHAT, FQNNGV. The CDR3: CASCLVGWGSYNEQFF. The CDR3 bases are TGTGCCAGCTGCTTAGTGGGTTGGGGCTCCTACAATGAGCAGTTCTTC. The whole variable domain, remainder taken from reference TRBV11-2 and TRBJ2-1, is EAGVAQSPRYKIIEKRQSVAFWCNPISGHATLYWYQQILGQGPKLLIQFQNNGVVDDSQLPKDRFSAERLKGVDSTLKIQPAKLEDSAVYLCASCLVGWGSYNEQFFGPGTRLTVL.

This clonotype was detected a few times. The rearrangement joins TRBV29-1 to TRBJ2-1; 7 nucleotides line up with TRBD2. The V and J ends lost 5 bases and 0 bases, in that order; junction bases with no gene match: 7. The CDR3 loop spans 15 amino acids. Germline CDR1 is SQVTM and CDR2 is ANQGSEA. CDR3 amino acids: CSVLGDYSSYNEQFF. In DNA, the CDR3 is TGCAGCGTTCTCGGGGACTACAGCTCCTACAATGAGCAGTTCTTC.

The chain couples TRBV6-1 to TRBJ2-2; no firm D call. The CDR3 covers 12 residues. Trimming pared 4 bases from V and 7 bases from J, leaving 7 bases between. Germline V gene lookup returns CDR1 MNHNS and CDR2 SASEGT. The CDR3 region is CASSALVGELFF. DNA of the CDR3: TGTGCCAGCAGTGCGCTGGTCGGGGAGCTGTTTTTT.

The chain recombines TRBV20-1 with TRBJ2-2; tentative D call: TRBD2 (6 bases). The germline gives CDR1 DFQATT, CDR2 SNEGSKA (reference sequence). V was shortened by 0 bases and J by 1 base, with 15 bases between the two germline ends. The CDR3 has 17 amino acids. This chain's CDR3 is CSARDGTPLGNTGELFF. The DNA of the CDR3 is TGCAGTGCTAGAGATGGGACTCCCCTGGGGAACACCGGGGAGCTGTTTTTT.

This clonotype was seen repeatedly, ten times or more. This chain uses TRBV28 with TRBJ2-3, with 9 positions matching TRBD2. CDR3 length: 15 residues. CDR1 and CDR2 (germline): MDHEN, SYDVKM. V dropped 1 base and J dropped 3; count of bases not matched to a gene: 2. CDR3 protein: CASSLLAGETDTQYF. DNA for the CDR3: TGTGCCAGCAGTTTATTAGCGGGAGAAACAGATACGCAGTATTTT.

At least ten counts were recorded for this clonotype. V is TRBV11-2 and J is TRBJ2-5, with a possible D match to TRBD2 (6 bases). V lost 1 base, J lost 3 bases, and 15 bases lay in between. Germline V lookup: CDR1 SGHAT, CDR2 FQNNGV. The CDR3 runs to 16 residues. The CDR3 sequence: CASSLGTLGGKETQYF. CDR3 sequence (DNA): TGTGCCAGCAGCTTAGGGACCCTTGGGGGGAAAGAGACCCAGTACTTC.

Many counts were recorded for this clonotype. The rearrangement joins TRBV30 to TRBJ2-2, with D possibly being TRBD1 (6 bases). Trimming cost V 2 bases and J 7 bases, with 14 bases left between them. This CDR3 has 14 residues. Germline assignment: CDR1 GTSNPN and CDR2 SVGIG (reference sequence). The CDR3 DNA is TGTGCCTGGAGTACAGGGCTAAGGGACGGGGAGCTGTTTTTT. Amino acid sequence: CAWSTGLRDGELFF.

This clonotype was seen a few times. The chain links TRBV19 to TRBJ2-5, with TRBD1 identical over 8 bases. The CDR3 length is 13 residues. The junction had 4 bases not matched to a gene; V was cut back by 4 bases and J by 6 bases. Looked up from germline, CDR1 is LNHDA and CDR2 is SQIVND (reference sequence). The CDR3 DNA reads TGTGCCAGTAGTAACGGACAGGGAAAGACCCAGTACTTC. Protein product: CASSNGQGKTQYF. Based on the CDR3 plus reference TRBV19 and TRBJ2-5, the full variable domain is DGGITQSPKYLFRKEGQNVTLSCEQNLNHDAMYWYRQDPGQGLRLIYYSQIVNDFQKGDIAEGYSVSREKKESFPLTVTSAQKNPTAFYLCASSNGQGKTQYFGPGTRLLVL.

On this clonotype: With a much larger clone just one base away, this may be a read error. This chain connects TRBV7-2 to TRBJ2-7, with TRBD2 identical over 10 bases. With V trimmed by 3 bases and J by 7 bases, 9 bases remained unmatched. The germline V gene encodes CDR1 SGHTA and CDR2 FQGNSA. The CDR3 extends over 15 amino acids. CDR3 residues: CASSFSSGSHNEQYF. CDR3 DNA: TGTGCCAGCAGCTTCTCTAGCGGGAGTCACAATGAGCAGTACTTC.